This T cell receptor (beta chain) was recorded in a study of blood T cell repertoires in COVID-19. The trim removed 6 bases at V and 7 bases at J, leaving 14 bases unmatched. CDR1 and CDR2 from the germline V gene are SGHVS and FQNEAQ. There are 16 residues in the CDR3. Sequencing was performed with immunoSEQ multiplex PCR; in TCRdb, only in-frame clones are kept and a portion is missing. The table lists about 150,000 clones, 70% to 90% of them singletons, with 2% to 3% in the top ten. The genes are TRBV7-8 and TRBJ1-5, with 8 bases aligning to TRBD1. The sample taken for sequencing was peripheral blood. The sequence was collected from a woman of 80 years or more with COVID-19, enrolled during active disease. The CDR3 region has the DNA TGTGCCAGCAGTCAGGGGGCCAGGGGGCAGGGGCAGCCCCAGCATTTT. Translating gives CASSQGARGQGQPQHF.